The T cell receptor (beta chain) described here comes from a study of shared clonotypes between healthy human individuals. Worth noting for this clone: Antigen: not known.

Study observations and caveats: Naive subsets generally exceeded memory subsets in estimated richness. It was anticipated that sequencing depth would influence how many clonotypes donors shared. Non-shared clonotypes had lower generation probabilities than clonotypes shared by all four sorted-subset donors.

Per the germline V gene, CDR1 is MNHEY and CDR2 is SMNVEV (reference sequence). The CDR3 runs 17 residues. The V segment lost 1 base and the J segment 2 bases; nucleotides outside the gene matches: 9. The table came from immunoSEQ multiplex PCR; TCRdb's copy has only in-frame clones and leaves some out. The data hold about 960,000 clones, with approximately 76% observed a single time. Division of CD4+ cells produced a CD45RA+ naive subset and a CD45RA-negative memory subset. Sequencing was carried out using memory CD4+ T cells sorted from blood. The subset is: CD45RA-negative fraction. The TCR originated in a man younger than 35 in good health. The chain couples TRBV27 to TRBJ2-3; TRBD2 matches 7 bases. As DNA, the CDR3 is TGTGCCAGCAGTTTATTTGCCAGCGGGGTAATCACAGATACGCAGTATTTT. Protein sequence: CASSLFASGVITDTQYF.